Listed below are T cell receptor beta chains from one sample, sequenced in a study of blood T cells in healthy people across ages. TCRdb called the 5' RACE reads again in MiXCR, with one record for every CDR3 protein. The table lists 700,000 to 850,000 distinct CDR3 sequences, roughly 35% of them singletons. The sequencing sample was made of blood. The receptor set was obtained from a man between 18 and 29 years old in good health. Both conserved end residues are part of each CDR3. Each record gives: V gene, clone size, D gene, J gene, CDR3 protein, CDR3 DNA. D genes are given only for firm matches. Clone size is not always given. Where it is, it says once, few, many or a class for expanded clones.

v_call: TRBV5-4; clone_size: few; d_call: .; j_call: TRBJ2-4; cdr3_aa: CASRPSDGKNIQYF; cdr3_nt: TGTGCCAGCAGACCATCCGACGGGAAAAACATTCAGTACTTC
v_call: TRBV4-1; clone_size: few; d_call: .; j_call: TRBJ2-3; cdr3_aa: CASSQGRGADTQYF; cdr3_nt: TGCGCCAGCAGCCAAGGGAGAGGGGCAGATACGCAGTATTTT
v_call: TRBV6-2/TRBV6-3; clone_size: .; d_call: .; j_call: TRBJ2-5; cdr3_aa: CASSPFLRGDNEQYF; cdr3_nt: TGTGCCAGCAGCCCGTTTCTAAGGGGGGACAATGAGCAGTACTTC
v_call: TRBV30; clone_size: few; d_call: .; j_call: TRBJ1-1; cdr3_aa: CAWRANTEAFF; cdr3_nt: TGTGCCTGGCGGGCCAACACTGAAGCTTTCTTT
v_call: TRBV7-9; clone_size: few; d_call: .; j_call: TRBJ2-7; cdr3_aa: CASSQVPGPYEQYF; cdr3_nt: TGTGCCAGCAGCCAAGTTCCAGGGCCCTACGAGCAGTACTTC
v_call: TRBV5-5; clone_size: few; d_call: .; j_call: TRBJ2-3; cdr3_aa: CASSPDLPKDTQYF; cdr3_nt: TGTGCCAGCAGCCCTGACCTCCCGAAGGATACGCAGTATTTT
v_call: TRBV20-1; clone_size: .; d_call: TRBD2; j_call: TRBJ2-3; cdr3_aa: CSARGLAGEGDTQYF; cdr3_nt: TGCAGTGCTCGGGGACTAGCGGGGGAGGGAGATACGCAGTATTTT
v_call: TRBV3-1; clone_size: .; d_call: TRBD1; j_call: TRBJ1-6; cdr3_aa: CASSLRGPNSPLHF; cdr3_nt: TGTGCCAGCAGCCTCAGGGGGCCTAATTCACCCCTCCACTTT
v_call: TRBV2; clone_size: few; d_call: TRBD1; j_call: TRBJ2-5; cdr3_aa: CASSENRGPGTQYF; cdr3_nt: TGTGCCAGCAGTGAAAACAGGGGGCCAGGGACCCAGTACTTC
v_call: TRBV18; clone_size: many; d_call: .; j_call: TRBJ2-7; cdr3_aa: CASSPRGVYEQYF; cdr3_nt: TGTGCCAGCTCACCACGTGGCGTATACGAGCAGTACTTC
v_call: TRBV7-3; clone_size: .; d_call: TRBD2; j_call: TRBJ2-5; cdr3_aa: CASSRLAGDYYNEQYF; cdr3_nt: TGTGCCAGCAGCCGACTAGCGGGGGACTACTACAATGAGCAGTACTTC
v_call: TRBV5-1; clone_size: few; d_call: .; j_call: TRBJ1-1; cdr3_aa: CASSLEGWGTEAFF; cdr3_nt: TGCGCCAGCAGCCTGGAGGGATGGGGCACTGAAGCTTTCTTT
v_call: TRBV20-1; clone_size: .; d_call: TRBD1; j_call: TRBJ1-5; cdr3_aa: CSARGTGTSNQPQHF; cdr3_nt: TGCAGTGCTAGAGGGACAGGGACGAGCAATCAGCCCCAGCATTTT
v_call: TRBV4-2; clone_size: few; d_call: TRBD2; j_call: TRBJ2-1; cdr3_aa: CASSQGAGGLWDEQFF; cdr3_nt: TGTGCCAGCAGCCAAGGAGCGGGGGGCCTATGGGATGAGCAGTTCTTC
v_call: TRBV18; clone_size: once; d_call: .; j_call: TRBJ1-1; cdr3_aa: CASSPSGNRLRGTEAFF; cdr3_nt: TGTGCCAGCTCACCGTCGGGCAATCGTCTCCGGGGCACTGAAGCTTTCTTT
v_call: TRBV6-1; clone_size: few; d_call: .; j_call: TRBJ2-3; cdr3_aa: CASRDGGQGTDTQYF; cdr3_nt: TGTGCCAGCAGGGATGGCGGGCAGGGAACCGATACGCAGTATTTT
v_call: TRBV27; clone_size: once; d_call: .; j_call: TRBJ2-2; cdr3_aa: CASSWVGGTTGELFF; cdr3_nt: TGTGCCAGCAGTTGGGTTGGGGGTACTACCGGGGAGCTGTTTTTT
v_call: TRBV28; clone_size: .; d_call: .; j_call: TRBJ1-1; cdr3_aa: CASSLRGGHTEAFF; cdr3_nt: TGTGCCAGCAGTTTGAGGGGGGGACACACTGAAGCTTTCTTT
v_call: TRBV5-1; clone_size: few; d_call: TRBD2; j_call: TRBJ2-1; cdr3_aa: CASGKTSGLYNEQFF; cdr3_nt: TGCGCCAGCGGCAAAACTAGCGGACTCTACAATGAGCAGTTCTTC
v_call: TRBV19; clone_size: .; d_call: .; j_call: TRBJ2-4; cdr3_aa: CASSPPIGSQYF; cdr3_nt: TGTGCCAGTAGTCCCCCCATAGGATCGCAGTACTTC
v_call: TRBV3-1; clone_size: few; d_call: TRBD2; j_call: TRBJ2-5; cdr3_aa: CAVLRGDQETQYF; cdr3_nt: TGTGCCGTTCTTCGGGGGGACCAAGAGACCCAGTACTTC
v_call: TRBV7-2; clone_size: .; d_call: .; j_call: TRBJ2-7; cdr3_aa: CASSLGVGQVDEQYF; cdr3_nt: TGTGCCAGCAGCTTAGGGGTGGGCCAGGTTGACGAGCAGTACTTC
v_call: TRBV29-1; clone_size: .; d_call: .; j_call: TRBJ1-1; cdr3_aa: CSVEDAGPGTKAFF; cdr3_nt: TGCAGCGTTGAAGATGCGGGCCCCGGGACAAAAGCTTTCTTT
v_call: TRBV4-1; clone_size: .; d_call: .; j_call: TRBJ1-5; cdr3_aa: CASSQPRQGSNQPQHF; cdr3_nt: TGCGCCAGCAGCCAACCTCGCCAGGGCTCCAATCAGCCCCAGCATTTT
v_call: TRBV6-2/TRBV6-3; clone_size: many; d_call: .; j_call: TRBJ2-3; cdr3_aa: CASSPFPGDRKTSLTDTQYF; cdr3_nt: TGTGCCAGCAGCCCCTTCCCGGGAGACAGAAAAACCTCTCTCACAGATACGCAGTATTTT
v_call: TRBV30; clone_size: few; d_call: .; j_call: TRBJ1-6; cdr3_aa: CAWSSGVGRGYNSPLHF; cdr3_nt: TGTGCCTGGAGTTCCGGGGTGGGCCGGGGTTATAATTCACCCCTCCACTTT
v_call: TRBV18; clone_size: few; d_call: TRBD1; j_call: TRBJ1-1; cdr3_aa: CASSPPGQGGTEAFF; cdr3_nt: TGTGCCAGCTCACCACCGGGACAGGGTGGGACTGAAGCTTTCTTT
v_call: TRBV7-9; clone_size: .; d_call: .; j_call: TRBJ2-1; cdr3_aa: CASSLAGTCKEQFF; cdr3_nt: TGTGCCAGCAGCTTAGCGGGCACCTGCAAGGAGCAGTTCTTC
v_call: TRBV5-6; clone_size: .; d_call: TRBD1; j_call: TRBJ2-2; cdr3_aa: CASSSGTGVPGELFF; cdr3_nt: TGTGCCAGCAGCTCCGGGACAGGGGTTCCCGGGGAGCTGTTTTTT
v_call: TRBV20-1; clone_size: few; d_call: .; j_call: TRBJ1-1; cdr3_aa: CSATSGFLAEAFF; cdr3_nt: TGCAGCGCTACGTCAGGGTTTTTGGCTGAAGCTTTCTTT
v_call: TRBV6-6; clone_size: few; d_call: TRBD1; j_call: TRBJ1-2; cdr3_aa: CASHRTGGRDYGYTF; cdr3_nt: TGTGCCAGTCACCGTACAGGGGGCAGGGACTATGGCTACACCTTC
v_call: TRBV29-1; clone_size: few; d_call: .; j_call: TRBJ2-3; cdr3_aa: CSVAGREGDTQYF; cdr3_nt: TGCAGCGTTGCAGGGCGAGAGGGAGATACGCAGTATTTT
v_call: TRBV15; clone_size: .; d_call: TRBD1; j_call: TRBJ1-1; cdr3_aa: CATSRPGTANTEAFF; cdr3_nt: TGTGCCACCAGCAGACCCGGGACAGCGAACACTGAAGCTTTCTTT
v_call: TRBV9; clone_size: few; d_call: TRBD1; j_call: TRBJ1-1; cdr3_aa: CASSVGQGAAEAFF; cdr3_nt: TGTGCCAGCAGCGTGGGACAGGGGGCTGCTGAAGCTTTCTTT
v_call: TRBV20-1; clone_size: .; d_call: .; j_call: TRBJ1-2; cdr3_aa: CSARDGGFGYTF; cdr3_nt: TGCAGTGCTAGAGATGGGGGGTTTGGCTACACCTTC
v_call: TRBV15; clone_size: .; d_call: .; j_call: TRBJ2-4; cdr3_aa: CATCRDEGVAKNIQYF; cdr3_nt: TGTGCCACCTGCAGAGATGAGGGGGTAGCCAAAAACATTCAGTACTTC
v_call: TRBV29-1; clone_size: .; d_call: TRBD2; j_call: TRBJ2-7; cdr3_aa: CSISGGSSYEQYF; cdr3_nt: TGCAGCATTAGCGGGGGGTCCTCCTACGAGCAGTACTTC
v_call: TRBV5-1; clone_size: many; d_call: TRBD1; j_call: TRBJ2-3; cdr3_aa: CASSQTGKLGTDTQYF; cdr3_nt: TGCGCCAGCAGCCAGACAGGGAAGTTGGGCACAGATACGCAGTATTTT
v_call: TRBV12-3/TRBV12-4; clone_size: medium-sized; d_call: .; j_call: TRBJ1-2; cdr3_aa: CASSFGGSSGYTF; cdr3_nt: TGTGCCAGCAGTTTCGGGGGATCGAGTGGCTACACCTTC
v_call: TRBV6-5; clone_size: .; d_call: .; j_call: TRBJ1-1; cdr3_aa: CASSYWVNTEAFF; cdr3_nt: TGTGCCAGCAGTTACTGGGTGAACACTGAAGCTTTCTTT
v_call: TRBV12-3/TRBV12-4; clone_size: .; d_call: .; j_call: TRBJ2-5; cdr3_aa: CASSSRVERLYDEQYF; cdr3_nt: TGTGCCAGCAGTTCCAGGGTAGAAAGGCTCTACGATGAGCAGTACTTC
v_call: TRBV12-3/TRBV12-4; clone_size: few; d_call: .; j_call: TRBJ1-2; cdr3_aa: CASSFVGQNYGYTF; cdr3_nt: TGTGCCAGCAGTTTCGTCGGACAGAACTATGGCTACACCTTC
v_call: TRBV20-1; clone_size: .; d_call: TRBD1; j_call: TRBJ2-5; cdr3_aa: CSATGTGGWKTQYF; cdr3_nt: TGCAGTGCTACCGGGACAGGGGGTTGGAAGACCCAGTACTTC
v_call: TRBV20-1; clone_size: .; d_call: .; j_call: TRBJ2-1; cdr3_aa: CSEGGSSYNEQFF; cdr3_nt: TGCAGTGAGGGCGGAAGCTCCTACAATGAGCAGTTCTTC
v_call: TRBV9; clone_size: .; d_call: TRBD1; j_call: TRBJ2-7; cdr3_aa: CASSVGTGYHEQYF; cdr3_nt: TGTGCCAGCAGCGTCGGGACAGGGTACCACGAGCAGTACTTC
v_call: TRBV30; clone_size: .; d_call: .; j_call: TRBJ2-7; cdr3_aa: CAAGIAAYEQYF; cdr3_nt: TGTGCCGCAGGAATAGCGGCCTACGAGCAGTACTTC
v_call: TRBV5-1; clone_size: many; d_call: TRBD2; j_call: TRBJ2-3; cdr3_aa: CASSSRLAGAASTDTQYF; cdr3_nt: TGCGCCAGCAGCTCGAGGCTAGCGGGGGCCGCTAGCACAGATACGCAGTATTTT
v_call: TRBV4-3; clone_size: few; d_call: TRBD2; j_call: TRBJ2-3; cdr3_aa: CASSQEPSGGASDTQYF; cdr3_nt: TGCGCCAGCAGCCAAGAGCCTAGCGGGGGGGCGTCGGATACGCAGTATTTT